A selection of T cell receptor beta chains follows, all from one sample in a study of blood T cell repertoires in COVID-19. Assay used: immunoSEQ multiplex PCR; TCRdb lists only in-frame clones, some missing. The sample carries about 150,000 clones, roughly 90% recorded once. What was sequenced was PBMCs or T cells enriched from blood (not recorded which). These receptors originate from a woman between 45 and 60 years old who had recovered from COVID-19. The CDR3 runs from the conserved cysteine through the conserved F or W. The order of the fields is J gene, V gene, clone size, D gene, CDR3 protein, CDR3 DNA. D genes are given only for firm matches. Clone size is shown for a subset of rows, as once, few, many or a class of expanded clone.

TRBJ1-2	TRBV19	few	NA	CASSRELTGWYGYTF	TGTGCCAGTAGTAGGGAGCTGACAGGATGGTATGGCTACACCTTC
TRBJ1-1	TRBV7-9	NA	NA	CASSPAGTEAFF	TGTGCCAGCAGCCCCGCAGGCACTGAAGCTTTCTTT
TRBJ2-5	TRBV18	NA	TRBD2	CASSRGLAGGTTQETQYF	TGTGCCAGCTCCCGCGGACTAGCGGGAGGGACTACCCAAGAGACCCAGTACTTC
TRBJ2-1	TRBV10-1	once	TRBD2	CASSGRRASGRNSYNEQFF	TGCGCCAGCAGTGGCCGGCGGGCTAGCGGGAGGAATTCCTACAATGAGCAGTTCTTC
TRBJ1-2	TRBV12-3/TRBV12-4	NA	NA	CASSYVQGYTF	TGTGCCAGCAGTTATGTCCAGGGCTACACCTTC
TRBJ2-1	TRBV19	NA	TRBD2	CASSIARTSGSNEQFF	TGTGCCAGTAGTATAGCAAGGACTAGCGGGTCCAATGAGCAGTTCTTC
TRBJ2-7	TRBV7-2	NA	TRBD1	CASSLVGTGPYEQYF	TGTGCCAGCAGCTTAGTGGGGACAGGACCGTACGAGCAGTACTTC
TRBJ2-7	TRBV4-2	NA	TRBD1	CASSQEGQEAYEQYF	TGTGCCAGCAGCCAAGAGGGACAGGAGGCCTACGAGCAGTACTTC
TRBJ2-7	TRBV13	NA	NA	CASSLGAGTYEQYF	TGTGCCAGCAGCTTAGGAGCGGGCACCTACGAGCAGTACTTC
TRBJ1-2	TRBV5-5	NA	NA	CASSLTDNYGYTF	TGTGCCAGCAGCTTGACTGATAACTATGGCTACACCTTC
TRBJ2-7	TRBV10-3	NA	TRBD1	CATSRGGTYEQYF	TGTGCCACCTCGAGAGGGGGCACCTACGAGCAGTACTTC
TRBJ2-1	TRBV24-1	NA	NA	CATSEVTGSNEQFF	TGTGCCACCAGTGAAGTTACAGGGTCGAATGAGCAGTTCTTC
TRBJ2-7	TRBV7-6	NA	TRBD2	CASSPRTSGISEQYF	TGTGCCAGCAGCCCAAGGACTAGCGGGATTAGCGAGCAGTACTTC
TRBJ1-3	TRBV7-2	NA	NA	CASSFQAFSGNTIYF	TGTGCCAGCAGCTTCCAGGCTTTCTCTGGAAACACCATATATTTT
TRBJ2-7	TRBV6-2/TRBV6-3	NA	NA	CASSLPPQRGSYEQYF	TGTGCCAGCAGCCTTCCCCCCCAAAGGGGCTCCTACGAGCAGTACTTC
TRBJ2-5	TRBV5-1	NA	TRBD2	CASSFRGSNQETQYF	TGCGCCAGCAGCTTTCGCGGGAGTAACCAAGAGACCCAGTACTTC
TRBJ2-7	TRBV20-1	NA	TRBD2	CSASWTSGRGEQYF	TGCAGTGCTAGTTGGACTAGCGGGAGAGGCGAGCAGTACTTC
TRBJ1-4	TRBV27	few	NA	CASRSWGGNEKLFF	TGTGCCAGCAGATCTTGGGGCGGAAATGAAAAACTGTTTTTT
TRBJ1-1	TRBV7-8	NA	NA	CASSFDRDTEAFF	TGTGCCAGCAGCTTCGACCGGGACACTGAAGCTTTCTTT
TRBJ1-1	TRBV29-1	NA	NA	CSVGDGGNTEAFF	TGCAGCGTTGGAGACGGCGGGAACACTGAAGCTTTCTTT
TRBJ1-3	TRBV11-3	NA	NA	CASSLLSGNTIYF	TGTGCCAGCAGCCTACTCTCTGGAAACACCATATATTTT
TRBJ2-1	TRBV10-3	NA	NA	CAISEIQLEQFF	TGTGCCATCAGTGAAATCCAACTAGAGCAGTTCTTC